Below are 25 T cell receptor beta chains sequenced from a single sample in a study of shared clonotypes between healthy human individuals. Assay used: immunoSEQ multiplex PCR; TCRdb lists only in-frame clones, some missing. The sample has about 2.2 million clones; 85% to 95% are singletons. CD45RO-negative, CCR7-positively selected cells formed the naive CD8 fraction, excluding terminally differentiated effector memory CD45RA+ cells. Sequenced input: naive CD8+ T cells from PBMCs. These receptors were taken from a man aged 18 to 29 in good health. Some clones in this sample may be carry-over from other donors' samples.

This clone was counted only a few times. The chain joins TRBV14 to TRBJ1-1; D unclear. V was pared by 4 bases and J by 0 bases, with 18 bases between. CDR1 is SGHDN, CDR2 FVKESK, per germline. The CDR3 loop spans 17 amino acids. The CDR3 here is CASSPPLAGALNTEAFF. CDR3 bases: TGTGCCAGCAGCCCCCCCTTGGCAGGAGCCTTGAACACTGAAGCTTTCTTT.

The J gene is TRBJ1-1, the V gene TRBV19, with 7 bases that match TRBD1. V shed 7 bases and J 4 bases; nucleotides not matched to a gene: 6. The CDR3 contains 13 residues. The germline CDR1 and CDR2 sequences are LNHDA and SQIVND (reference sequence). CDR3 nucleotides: TGTGCCAGTATATGGGCAGGGGGCACTGAAGCTTTCTTT. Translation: CASIWAGGTEAFF.

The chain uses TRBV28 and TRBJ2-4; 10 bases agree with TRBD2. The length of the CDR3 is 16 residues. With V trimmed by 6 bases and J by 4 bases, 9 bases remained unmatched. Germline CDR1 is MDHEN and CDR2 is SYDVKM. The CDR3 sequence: CASRPELAGTKNIQYF. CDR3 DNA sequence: TGTGCCAGCAGACCGGAACTAGCGGGAACAAAAAACATTCAGTACTTC.

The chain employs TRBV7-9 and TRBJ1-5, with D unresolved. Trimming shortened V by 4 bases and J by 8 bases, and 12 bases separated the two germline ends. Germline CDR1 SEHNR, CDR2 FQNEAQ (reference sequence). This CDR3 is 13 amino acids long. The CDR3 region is CASSSGGVKPQHF. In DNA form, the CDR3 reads TGTGCCAGCAGCTCAGGTGGTGTTAAGCCCCAGCATTTT.

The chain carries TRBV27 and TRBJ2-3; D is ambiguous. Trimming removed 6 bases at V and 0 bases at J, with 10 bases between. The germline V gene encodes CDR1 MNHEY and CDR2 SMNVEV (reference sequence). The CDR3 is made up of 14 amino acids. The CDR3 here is CASSWHNSTDTQYF. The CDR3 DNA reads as TGTGCCAGCAGCTGGCACAACAGCACAGATACGCAGTATTTT.

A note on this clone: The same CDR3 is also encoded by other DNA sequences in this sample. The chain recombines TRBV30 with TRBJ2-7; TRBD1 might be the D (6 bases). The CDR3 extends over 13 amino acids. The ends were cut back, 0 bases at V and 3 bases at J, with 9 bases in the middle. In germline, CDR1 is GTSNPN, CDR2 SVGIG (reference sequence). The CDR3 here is CAWSVGRGYEQYF. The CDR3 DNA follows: TGTGCCTGGAGTGTAGGCAGGGGCTACGAGCAGTACTTC.

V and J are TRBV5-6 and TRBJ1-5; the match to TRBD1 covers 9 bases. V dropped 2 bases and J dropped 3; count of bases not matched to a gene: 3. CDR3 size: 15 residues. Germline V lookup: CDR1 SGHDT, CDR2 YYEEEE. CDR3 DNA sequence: TGTGCCAGCAGCTTCGGGACAGGGTTCAATCAGCCCCAGCATTTT. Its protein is CASSFGTGFNQPQHF. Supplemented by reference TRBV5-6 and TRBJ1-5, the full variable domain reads DAGVTQSPTHLIKTRGQQVTLRCSPKSGHDTVSWYQQALGQGPQFIFQYYEEEERQRGNFPDRFSGHQFPNYSSELNVNALLLGDSALYLCASSFGTGFNQPQHFGDGTRLSIL.

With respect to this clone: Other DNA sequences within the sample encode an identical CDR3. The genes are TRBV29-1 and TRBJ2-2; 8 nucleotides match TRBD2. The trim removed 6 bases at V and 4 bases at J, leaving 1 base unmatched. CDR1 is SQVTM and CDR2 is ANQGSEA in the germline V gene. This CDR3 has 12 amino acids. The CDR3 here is CSVGGGTGELFF. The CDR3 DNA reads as TGCAGCGTCGGGGGGGGCACCGGGGAGCTGTTTTTT.

The CDR3, as DNA: TGTGCCAGCAGTTACTCGTTACAGGGAACAAACACTGAAGCTTTCTTT. It codes for CASSYSLQGTNTEAFF. V gene TRBV6-6 combines with J gene TRBJ1-1, with D possibly matching TRBD1 (6 bases). This CDR3 is 16 amino acids long. Trimming removed 0 bases at V and 2 bases at J, with 13 bases between. Germline lookup yields CDR1 MNHNY and CDR2 SVGAGI (reference sequence).

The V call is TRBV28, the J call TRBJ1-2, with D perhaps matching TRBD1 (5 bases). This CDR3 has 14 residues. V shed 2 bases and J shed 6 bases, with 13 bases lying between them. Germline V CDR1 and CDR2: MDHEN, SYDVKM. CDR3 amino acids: CASSLSRAGDGYTF. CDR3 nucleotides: TGTGCCAGCAGTTTAAGCAGGGCCGGGGATGGCTACACCTTC.

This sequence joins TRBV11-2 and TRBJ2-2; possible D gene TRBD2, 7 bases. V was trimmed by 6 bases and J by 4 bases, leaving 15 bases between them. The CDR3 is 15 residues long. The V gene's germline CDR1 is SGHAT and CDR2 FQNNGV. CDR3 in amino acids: CASREQGRVTGELFF. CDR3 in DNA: TGTGCCAGCAGGGAGCAGGGGAGGGTCACCGGGGAGCTGTTTTTT.

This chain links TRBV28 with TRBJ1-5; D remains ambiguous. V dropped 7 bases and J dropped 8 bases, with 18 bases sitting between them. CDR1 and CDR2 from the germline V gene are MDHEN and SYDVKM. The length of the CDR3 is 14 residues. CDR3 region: CASTLEGLREPQHF. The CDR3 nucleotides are TGTGCCAGCACCCTTGAGGGCTTAAGGGAGCCCCAGCATTTT.

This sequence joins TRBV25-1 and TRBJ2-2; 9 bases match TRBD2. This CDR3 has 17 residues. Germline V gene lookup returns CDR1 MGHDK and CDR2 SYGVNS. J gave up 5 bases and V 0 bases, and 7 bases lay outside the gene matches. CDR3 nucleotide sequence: TGTGCCAGCAGTGAATACGGTGCGGGAGGGGGGACCGGGGAGCTGTTTTTT. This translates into CASSEYGAGGGTGELFF.

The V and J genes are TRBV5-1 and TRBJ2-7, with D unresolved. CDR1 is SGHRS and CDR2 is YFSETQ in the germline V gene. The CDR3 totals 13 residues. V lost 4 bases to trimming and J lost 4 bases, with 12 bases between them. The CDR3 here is CASSGFVRYEQYF. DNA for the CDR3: TGCGCCAGCAGCGGGTTTGTGAGATACGAGCAGTACTTC.

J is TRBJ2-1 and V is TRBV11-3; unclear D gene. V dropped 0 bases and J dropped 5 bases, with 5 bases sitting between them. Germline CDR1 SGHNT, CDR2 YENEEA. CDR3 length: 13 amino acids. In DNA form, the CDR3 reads TGTGCCAGCAGCTTAGATTTCGACAATGAGCAGTTCTTC. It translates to CASSLDFDNEQFF.

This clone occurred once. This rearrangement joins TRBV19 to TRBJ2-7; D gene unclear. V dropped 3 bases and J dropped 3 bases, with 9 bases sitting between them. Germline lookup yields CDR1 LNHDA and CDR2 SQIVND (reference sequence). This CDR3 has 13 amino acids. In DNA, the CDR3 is TGTGCCAGTAGTATTTCTTCCCGCTACGAGCAGTACTTC. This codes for CASSISSRYEQYF. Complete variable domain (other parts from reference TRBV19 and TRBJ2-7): DGGITQSPKYLFRKEGQNVTLSCEQNLNHDAMYWYRQDPGQGLRLIYYSQIVNDFQKGDIAEGYSVSREKKESFPLTVTSAQKNPTAFYLCASSISSRYEQYFGPGTRLTVT.

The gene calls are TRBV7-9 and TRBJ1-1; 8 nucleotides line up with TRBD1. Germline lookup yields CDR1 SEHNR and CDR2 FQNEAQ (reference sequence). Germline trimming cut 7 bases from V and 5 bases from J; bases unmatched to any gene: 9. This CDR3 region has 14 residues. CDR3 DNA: TGTGCCAGCAAAATAGACAGGGGTGGTACTGAAGCTTTCTTT. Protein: CASKIDRGGTEAFF.

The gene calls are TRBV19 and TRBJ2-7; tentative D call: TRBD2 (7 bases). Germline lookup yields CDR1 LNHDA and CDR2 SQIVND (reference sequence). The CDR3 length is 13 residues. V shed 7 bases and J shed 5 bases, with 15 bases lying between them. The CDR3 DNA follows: TGTGCCAGTACCGGGACACGGGGGGACGAGCAGTACTTC. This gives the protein CASTGTRGDEQYF. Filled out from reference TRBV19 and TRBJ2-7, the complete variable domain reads DGGITQSPKYLFRKEGQNVTLSCEQNLNHDAMYWYRQDPGQGLRLIYYSQIVNDFQKGDIAEGYSVSREKKESFPLTVTSAQKNPTAFYLCASTGTRGDEQYFGPGTRLTVT.

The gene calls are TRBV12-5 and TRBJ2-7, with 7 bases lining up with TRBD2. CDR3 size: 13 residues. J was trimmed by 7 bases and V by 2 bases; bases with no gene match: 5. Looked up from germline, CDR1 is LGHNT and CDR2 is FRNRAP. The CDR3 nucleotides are TGTGCTAGTGGTTTGAGTCCGGGGGGAGAGCAGTACTTC. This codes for CASGLSPGGEQYF.

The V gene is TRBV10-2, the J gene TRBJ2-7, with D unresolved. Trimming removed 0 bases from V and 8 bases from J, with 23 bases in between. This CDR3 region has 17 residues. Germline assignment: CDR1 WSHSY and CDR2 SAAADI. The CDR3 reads CASSESTAEYSTYQQYF. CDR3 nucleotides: TGCGCCAGCAGTGAGTCAACTGCGGAATACTCTACGTATCAGCAGTACTTC.

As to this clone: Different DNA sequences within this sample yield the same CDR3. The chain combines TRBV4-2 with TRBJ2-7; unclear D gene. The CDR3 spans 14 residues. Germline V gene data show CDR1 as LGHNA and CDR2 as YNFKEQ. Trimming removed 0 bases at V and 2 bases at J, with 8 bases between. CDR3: CASSQDAGPYEQYF. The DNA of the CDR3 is TGTGCCAGCAGCCAAGACGCAGGCCCCTACGAGCAGTACTTC.

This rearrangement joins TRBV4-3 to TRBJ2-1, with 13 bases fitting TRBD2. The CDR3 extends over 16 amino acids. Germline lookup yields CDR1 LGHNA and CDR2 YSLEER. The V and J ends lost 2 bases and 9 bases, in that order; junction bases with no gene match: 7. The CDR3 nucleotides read TGCGCCAGCAGCCAAATACTAGCGGGAGGGCCCGGTGAGCAGTTCTTC. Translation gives CASSQILAGGPGEQFF.

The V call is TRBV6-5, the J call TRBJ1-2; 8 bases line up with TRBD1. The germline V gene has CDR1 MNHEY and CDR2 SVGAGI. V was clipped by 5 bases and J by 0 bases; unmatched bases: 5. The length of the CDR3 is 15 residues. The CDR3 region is CASSTGDRSNYGYTF. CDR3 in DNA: TGTGCCAGCAGTACGGGGGACAGGTCTAACTATGGCTACACCTTC.

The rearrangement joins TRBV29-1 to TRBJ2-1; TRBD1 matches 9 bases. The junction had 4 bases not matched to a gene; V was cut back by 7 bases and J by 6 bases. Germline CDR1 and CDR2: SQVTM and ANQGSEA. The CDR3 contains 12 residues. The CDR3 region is CSGRGQGNEQFF. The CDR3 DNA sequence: TGCAGCGGGAGGGGACAGGGCAATGAGCAGTTCTTC.

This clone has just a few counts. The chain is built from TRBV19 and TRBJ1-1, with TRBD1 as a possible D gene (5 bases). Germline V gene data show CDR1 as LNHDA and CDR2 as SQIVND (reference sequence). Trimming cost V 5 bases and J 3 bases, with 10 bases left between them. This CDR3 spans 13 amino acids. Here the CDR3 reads CASSADRHTEAFF. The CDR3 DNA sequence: TGTGCCAGTAGTGCCGACAGACACACTGAAGCTTTCTTT. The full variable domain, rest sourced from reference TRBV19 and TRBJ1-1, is DGGITQSPKYLFRKEGQNVTLSCEQNLNHDAMYWYRQDPGQGLRLIYYSQIVNDFQKGDIAEGYSVSREKKESFPLTVTSAQKNPTAFYLCASSADRHTEAFFGQGTRLTVV.